The clone carrying this T cell receptor beta chain was counted at least ten times. Antigen unknown. This entry is derived from a study of breast tumors, draining lymph nodes, adjacent tissues. V gave up 3 bases and J gave up 4 bases, with 11 bases separating them. This CDR3 region has 14 residues. Per the germline V gene, CDR1 is SGDLS and CDR2 is YYNGEE. TCRdb itself ran the multiplex PCR reads through MiXCR, one entry per CDR3 protein. The data show around 130,000 distinct CDR3 sequences, with around a third seen just once and roughly 2.2% held by the top ten. Axillary draining lymph nodes of breast cancer patients supplied the node samples. Findings and caveats of the study: Tumor TCR diversity was below lymph nodes but above nontumor tissue.

The sequence derives from a female donor with breast cancer. Some clones in this sample may be carry-over from other donors' samples. V is TRBV9 and J is TRBJ2-1; a possible D gene is TRBD2 (6 bases). Input material: axillary lymph node tissue. CDR3 in DNA: TGTGCCAGCAGCGCGGGGGACTTTTACAATGAGCAGTTCTTC. Its translation is CASSAGDFYNEQFF. The full variable domain, completed using reference TRBV9 and TRBJ2-1, is DSGVTQTPKHLITATGQRVTLRCSPRSGDLSVYWYQQSLDQGLQFLIQYYNGEERAKGNILERFSAQQFPDLHSELNLSSLELGDSALYFCASSAGDFYNEQFFGPGTRLTVL.